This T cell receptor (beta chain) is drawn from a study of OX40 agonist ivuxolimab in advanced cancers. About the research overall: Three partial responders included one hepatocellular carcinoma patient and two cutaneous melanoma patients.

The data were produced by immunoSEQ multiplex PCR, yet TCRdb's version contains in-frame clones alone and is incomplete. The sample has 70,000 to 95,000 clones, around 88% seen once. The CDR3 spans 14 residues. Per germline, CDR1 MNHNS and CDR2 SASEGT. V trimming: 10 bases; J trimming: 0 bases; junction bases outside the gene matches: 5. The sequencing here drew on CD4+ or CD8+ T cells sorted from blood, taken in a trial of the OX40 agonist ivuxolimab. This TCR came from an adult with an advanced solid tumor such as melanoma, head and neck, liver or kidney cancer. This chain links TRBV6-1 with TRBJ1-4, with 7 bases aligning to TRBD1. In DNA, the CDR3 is TGTGCCACCAGGGGGGGGCCAACTAATGAAAAACTGTTTTTT. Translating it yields CATRGGPTNEKLFF.